What follows describes a single T cell receptor beta chain. 60 Vbeta and 13 Jbeta primers were used in PCR. The data were produced by immunoSEQ multiplex PCR, yet TCRdb's version contains in-frame clones alone and is incomplete. The data hold under 200,000 clones, with 75% to 90% observed a single time. The V gene's germline CDR1 is SGHRS and CDR2 YFSETQ. The CDR3 loop spans 15 amino acids. The trim removed 4 bases at V and 2 bases at J, leaving 4 bases unmatched. These data come from a study of cytomegalovirus exposure and HLA in healthy donors. Sequenced input: PBMCs. This TCR was sampled from a male donor in good health and CMV-seronegative. This chain joins TRBV5-1 and TRBJ2-1, with 9 bases that match TRBD2. The CDR3 sequence is CASSPAGGPYNEQFF. DNA of the CDR3: TGCGCCAGCAGCCCAGCGGGGGGCCCCTACAATGAGCAGTTCTTC.